One and the same sample provided the 14 T cell receptor beta chains below, sequenced in a study of blood T cells in healthy people across ages. Through a sample-barcoded 5' primer and a J-beta primer mix, a second PCR was run for roughly 6 to 11 cycles. TCRdb fed the 5' RACE reads into MiXCR, producing one record per CDR3 protein. The table includes some 1,000,000 distinct CDR3 sequences, 25% detected once. The data were also submitted as part of a second study, on T cells of mothers and their children.

Source material: blood. The receptors were sampled from a girl aged 2-10 years in good health.

This clonotype has a count of ten or more. Its ends do not fully match the called genes, so a read error is possible. This chain joins TRBV9 and TRBJ1-2, with D unclear. CDR3 length equals 13 residues. Germline CDR1 and CDR2: SGDLS and YYNGEE. The CDR3 nucleotides read TGCGCCAGCAGCGTCGGTACTAACTATGGCTACACCTTC. This translates into CASSVGTNYGYTF.

The chain links TRBV12-3 or TRBV12-4 to TRBJ2-7; 12 bases agree with TRBD2. The CDR3 has 16 residues. The ends lost 3 bases at V and 2 bases at J; junction bases unmatched: 5. The CDR3 nucleotides are TGTGCCAGCAGTTTTAGACTAGCGGGAGTACCCTACGAGCAGTACTTC. Translating gives CASSFRLAGVPYEQYF.

The chain couples TRBV14 to TRBJ2-3, with 7 bases that match TRBD2. V lost 4 bases to trimming and J lost 2 bases; unmatched junction nucleotides: 3. CDR1 is SGHDN and CDR2 is FVKESK in the germline V gene. This CDR3 region has 14 residues. The CDR3 sequence: CASSRLAVTDTQYF. As DNA, the CDR3 is TGTGCCAGCAGCCGTCTAGCGGTCACAGATACGCAGTATTTT.

V and J are TRBV2 and TRBJ2-7; D is ambiguous. In germline, CDR1 is SNHLY, CDR2 FYNNEI. Trimming stripped 4 bases from V and 7 bases from J, with 14 bases between. CDR3 length equals 13 residues. The CDR3 region has the DNA TGTGCCAGCAGTGGGGTGGGGAAGAGGGAGCAGTACTTC. Translation gives CASSGVGKREQYF.

This clonotype was seen only a few times. V gene TRBV28 combines with J gene TRBJ2-2, with TRBD1 identical over 8 bases. The V segment lost 6 bases and the J segment 2 bases; nucleotides outside the gene matches: 5. The germline gives CDR1 MDHEN, CDR2 SYDVKM. CDR3 size: 15 residues. The CDR3 protein is CASRSGTGNTGELFF. For the CDR3, the DNA is TGTGCCAGCAGATCTGGGACAGGAAACACCGGGGAGCTGTTTTTT.

This clonotype was counted a few times. CDR3 DNA sequence: TGTGCCAGCAGCTTAGTGGGTTTTAGCGGGGAGCTGTTTTTT. The encoded protein is CASSLVGFSGELFF. The gene calls are TRBV7-8 and TRBJ2-2, with no clear D. Trimming took off 1 base at V and 7 bases at J, with 10 bases between the two ends. This CDR3 comprises 14 residues. Germline values: CDR1 SGHVS, CDR2 FQNEAQ.

This sequence joins TRBV15 and TRBJ1-5; 7 positions agree with TRBD1. The CDR3 has 16 residues. Germline assignment: CDR1 LNHNV and CDR2 YYDKDF (reference sequence). Germline trimming cut 1 base from V and 3 bases from J; bases unmatched to any gene: 6. The DNA for the CDR3 is TGTGCCACCAGCAGAGGTAACAGGGGCCTCAATCAGCCCCAGCATTTT. Protein sequence: CATSRGNRGLNQPQHF.

This clonotype occurred a few times. This rearrangement joins TRBV7-9 to TRBJ1-2, with a tentative D call TRBD1 (6 bases). CDR1 and CDR2 from the germline V gene are SEHNR and FQNEAQ (reference sequence). The V and J ends lost 5 bases and 6 bases respectively, with 19 bases between them. The CDR3 covers 15 residues. CDR3 sequence reads: CASSTPAGGAHGYTF. CDR3 DNA: TGTGCCAGCAGCACCCCTGCGGGGGGCGCGCATGGCTACACCTTC. Based on the CDR3 plus reference TRBV7-9 and TRBJ1-2, the full variable domain is DTGVSQNPRHKITKRGQNVTFRCDPISEHNRLYWYRQTLGQGPEFLTYFQNEAQLEKSRLLSDRFSAERPKGSFSTLEIQRTEQGDSAMYLCASSTPAGGAHGYTFGSGTRLTVV.

In this sample, this clonotype turned up a few times. The chain couples TRBV7-6 to TRBJ2-5, with D hard to call. CDR3 length: 13 residues. Trimming took off 3 bases at V and 5 bases at J, with 10 bases between the two ends. Germline CDR1 is SGHVS and CDR2 is FNYEAQ. The CDR3 bases are TGTGCCAGCAGCTTTGGGCAGGCCGAGACCCAGTACTTC. Protein sequence: CASSFGQAETQYF.

This sequence joins TRBV20-1 and TRBJ2-7; 7 positions match TRBD2. The CDR3 has 16 residues. Germline loops: CDR1 DFQATT, CDR2 SNEGSKA (reference sequence). Trimming cost V 0 bases and J 3 bases; bases outside gene matches: 11. The CDR3 sequence is CSARDLGGASGYEQYF. CDR3 nucleotide sequence: TGCAGTGCTAGAGATCTGGGGGGTGCTAGCGGCTACGAGCAGTACTTC.

This clonotype has only a few counts. The CDR3 region has the DNA TGTGCCAGCAGGGCTTGGGGGGCAGCAGCAAACACCATATATTTT. It codes for CASRAWGAAANTIYF. The chain combines TRBV12-3 or TRBV12-4 with TRBJ1-3, with a tentative D call TRBD1 (6 bases). V lost 6 bases, J lost 6 bases, and 18 bases lay in between. The CDR3 is 15 residues long.

CDR3 nucleotide sequence: TGCAGTGCGGGGGGACCCTACAATGAGCAGTTCTTC. Translated, it gives CSAGGPYNEQFF. The V call is TRBV20-1, the J call TRBJ2-1, with D possibly being TRBD2 (6 bases). The germline CDR1 and CDR2 sequences are DFQATT and SNEGSKA (reference sequence). The CDR3 extends over 12 amino acids. V was shortened by 6 bases and J by 2 bases, with 8 bases between the two germline ends.

The V and J genes are TRBV28 and TRBJ2-3; the D is unclear. The V gene lost 8 bases and the J gene lost 4 bases, with 7 bases spanning the gap. This CDR3 is built from 11 residues. Germline values: CDR1 MDHEN, CDR2 SYDVKM. The CDR3 sequence: CASVGPDTQYF. CDR3 coding DNA: TGTGCCAGCGTGGGTCCAGATACGCAGTATTTT.

The CDR3 sequence: CSAGSSLAQSYNEQFF. CDR3 nucleotides: TGCAGTGCTGGTTCTTCGCTAGCCCAGTCCTACAATGAGCAGTTCTTC. This chain joins TRBV20-1 and TRBJ2-1, with D possibly being TRBD2 (5 bases). The CDR3 has 16 residues. The germline V gene encodes CDR1 DFQATT and CDR2 SNEGSKA (reference sequence). V shed 5 bases and J shed 1 base, with 18 bases lying between them.